This TCR beta chain is from a study of blood T cell repertoires in COVID-19. Study as a whole: Donors in the United States, Italy and Spain gave samples during acute or convalescent COVID-19. Nucleic acid was either cDNA or gDNA, and it came from T cells, B-cell-depleted T cells, or PBMCs.

With 7 bases removed from V and 4 bases from J, the gap between germline ends came to 23 bases. The CDR3 contains 17 residues. The germline V gene has CDR1 ENHRY and CDR2 SYGVKD. Sequenced by immunoSEQ multiplex PCR; TCRdb stores in-frame clones only, minus some. This sample has approximately 280,000 clones, with approximately 83% found just once. The J gene is TRBJ1-5, the V gene TRBV10-3; D gene uncertain. This TCR was recovered from a woman aged 25-40 years who had recovered from COVID-19. What was sequenced was peripheral blood. The CDR3 here is CAIISLSLSHRNQPQHF. The CDR3 DNA reads as TGTGCCATCATATCCCTTTCGCTCTCTCACAGAAATCAGCCCCAGCATTTT.